Listed below are T cell receptor beta chains from one sample, sequenced in a study of blood T cell repertoires in COVID-19. Some clones are missing from TCRdb's copy, which holds only in-frame ones; the method was immunoSEQ multiplex PCR. The sample records about 140,000 clones, about 80% being singletons. The sequenced sample was peripheral blood. The receptors shown here come from a human donor in a cohort sampled during active COVID-19. Both conserved end residues are part of each CDR3. D genes are given only for firm matches. Only some rows state a clone size, as once, few, many or a class for expanded clones.

15	TRBD1	few	TRBJ1-3	TRBV5-1	TGCGCCAGCAGCGACAGGGGCGGTGCTGGAAACACCATATATTTT	CASSDRGGAGNTIYF
18	TRBD1	.	TRBJ1-6	TRBV4-1	TGCGCCAGCAGCCACAGGACAGGCGATAGCTCCTATAATTCACCCCTCCACTTT	CASSHRTGDSSYNSPLHF
13	.	.	TRBJ2-7	TRBV5-1	TGCGCCAGCAGCCGACTGGACTTCCCCGTTCAGTACTTC	CASSRLDFPVQYF
15	TRBD2	once	TRBJ2-1	TRBV6-4	TGTGCCAGCAGGATTATAGCGGGAGGGCCGAGTGAGCAGTTCTTC	CASRIIAGGPSEQFF
14	.	.	TRBJ1-2	TRBV28	TGTGCCAGCAGTTTCCAAGCAGGGAAATATGGCTACACCTTC	CASSFQAGKYGYTF
16	TRBD2	.	TRBJ2-1	TRBV19	TGTGCCAGCCCCCCCACGACTAGCGCTACCTACAATGAGCAGTTCTTC	CASPPTTSATYNEQFF
17	TRBD2	.	TRBJ2-3	TRBV7-9	TGTGCCAGCAGCCCTACCGGGACTAGCGGGATTGGGGATACGCAGTATTTT	CASSPTGTSGIGDTQYF
15	TRBD2	.	TRBJ2-1	TRBV5-3	TGTGCCAGAAGTTTAAGCGGGAGATCCTACAATGAGCAGTTCTTC	CARSLSGRSYNEQFF
13	TRBD1	.	TRBJ1-3	TRBV2	TGTGCCAGCAGTTGGACAGGGAGGGACACCATATATTTT	CASSWTGRDTIYF
13	.	few	TRBJ1-5	TRBV2	TGTGCCAGCAGGGACAGCCCCAATCAGCCCCAGCATTTT	CASRDSPNQPQHF
14	TRBD1	.	TRBJ2-2	TRBV6-2/TRBV6-3	TGTGCCAGCAGTTGGACAGGGTACACCGGGGAGCTGTTTTTT	CASSWTGYTGELFF
18	TRBD2	.	TRBJ2-1	TRBV6-6	TGTGCCAGCAGTCGCGGGACTAGCCGATCAAGCTCCTACAATGAGCAGTTCTTC	CASSRGTSRSSSYNEQFF
15	TRBD1	.	TRBJ1-5	TRBV10-3	TGTGCCATCAGTGATTCTGACAGGGGGCTTCAGCCCCAGCATTTT	CAISDSDRGLQPQHF
16	.	.	TRBJ2-3	TRBV3-1/TRBV3-2	TGTGCCAGCAGCCAAGTGGGGACTCTAGGCACAGATACGCAGTATTTT	CASSQVGTLGTDTQYF
14	TRBD1	.	TRBJ2-7	TRBV5-1	TGCGCCAGCAGCCTCCGGGACAGCCTTTACGAGCAGTACTTC	CASSLRDSLYEQYF
13	.	.	TRBJ1-2	TRBV19	TGTGCCAGTAGTATCCTGGGGGGGTTCGGCTACACCTTC	CASSILGGFGYTF
14	TRBD1	.	TRBJ2-3	TRBV7-2	TGTGCCAGCAGTTCACGGACAGGTTCAGATACGCAGTATTTT	CASSSRTGSDTQYF
16	TRBD1	.	TRBJ2-6	TRBV7-2	TGTGCCAGCAGTCTAGGGGGCGTATCTGGGGCCAACGTCCTGACTTTC	CASSLGGVSGANVLTF